A selection of T cell receptor beta chains follows, all from one sample in a study of T cell responses to AZD1222 COVID-19 vaccine. The repertoire was sequenced with immunoSEQ multiplex PCR; TCRdb's copy has only in-frame clones and lacks some. Of 150,000 to 170,000 clones listed, 90% are singletons. Sample: peripheral blood, taken on day 0 of AZD1222 vaccination. The receptor set was obtained from an adult in good health. The CDR3 runs from the conserved cysteine through the conserved F or W. D genes are given only for firm matches. Clone sizes are given selectively: once, few, many, or a class where the clone is expanded.

>.|.|TRBV2|TRBJ2-7
TGTGCCAGCAAAAGGGAGGCCTACGAGCAGTACTTC
CASKREAYEQYF
>.|TRBD2|TRBV4-1|TRBJ2-7
TGCGCCAGCAGCCATACAGTCATACTAGCGGGAGAATACGAGCAGTACTTC
CASSHTVILAGEYEQYF
>.|.|TRBV28|TRBJ1-5
TGTGCCAGCAGTGTCGTGGGGGGGGGCAATCAGCCCCAGCATTTT
CASSVVGGGNQPQHF
>.|TRBD1|TRBV27|TRBJ1-6
TGTGCCAGCAGTCCCGGGACAGTTCAGTATAATTCACCCCTCCACTTT
CASSPGTVQYNSPLHF
>.|.|TRBV7-2|TRBJ1-2
TGTGCCAGCAGCTTATGGGGCTCGGCGAACTATGGCTACACCTTC
CASSLWGSANYGYTF
>.|.|TRBV9|TRBJ1-4
TGTGCCAGCAGCCCTGGTCTGGGGACGGAAAAACTGTTTTTT
CASSPGLGTEKLFF
>.|TRBD2|TRBV3-1/TRBV3-2|TRBJ2-7
TGTGCCAGCAGCCAGGGGGGGACCCTCGTCGAGCAGTACTTC
CASSQGGTLVEQYF
>.|.|TRBV30|TRBJ1-1
TGTGCCTGTGGGGGGAATACGAACACTGAAGCTTTCTTT
CACGGNTNTEAFF
>.|TRBD2|TRBV3-1/TRBV3-2|TRBJ2-3
TGTGCCAGCAGCCAGGCGCGCGGGGGGGCCTGGGATACGCAGTATTTT
CASSQARGGAWDTQYF
>.|.|TRBV5-1|TRBJ2-7
TGCGCCAGCAGTTATGACAGGAATTACGAGCAGTACTTC
CASSYDRNYEQYF
>once|.|TRBV7-9|TRBJ2-5
TGTGCCAGCAGCTTGTTAGCGGAAGAGACCCAGTACTTC
CASSLLAEETQYF
>.|.|TRBV7-9|TRBJ1-2
TGTGCCAGCAGCTTAGGGGCCCTTGGCTACACCTTC
CASSLGALGYTF
>.|TRBD1|TRBV19|TRBJ1-5
TGTGCCAGTAGTAAGGGACAGCTCAATCAGCCCCAGCATTTT
CASSKGQLNQPQHF
>.|.|TRBV2|TRBJ1-1
TGTGCCAGCAGCCCAAATCGGGGTGGCGGGACTGAAGCTTTCTTT
CASSPNRGGGTEAFF
>.|TRBD1|TRBV5-1|TRBJ2-7
TGCGCCAGCTCGGGTTCGGGACAGCTCTCCACGGGGCAGTACTTC
CASSGSGQLSTGQYF
>.|TRBD1|TRBV14|TRBJ2-7
TGTGCCAGCAGCCAGGGACCTTTCGGGACAGGGGCCTACGAGCAGTACTTC
CASSQGPFGTGAYEQYF
>.|.|TRBV30|TRBJ1-5
TGTGCCTGGGGACCCGGTCATCAGCCCCAGCATTTT
CAWGPGHQPQHF
>.|.|TRBV2|TRBJ2-5
TGTGCCAGCAGCCTACAGGGATTTCAAGAGACCCAGTACTTC
CASSLQGFQETQYF
>.|.|TRBV12-3/TRBV12-4|TRBJ2-5
TGTGCCAGCAGTTTAGCGCCGGGGACCCAGTACTTC
CASSLAPGTQYF
>.|TRBD1|TRBV15|TRBJ2-3
TGTGCCACCAGCAGAGATCACGGGACAGGGGGCACAGATACGCAGTATTTT
CATSRDHGTGGTDTQYF
>.|.|TRBV27|TRBJ1-4
TGTGCCAGCAGTAAGGGGTGGGGACTATGGGGGTTGGAGGAAAAACTGTTTTTT
CASSKGWGLWGLEEKLFF
>.|.|TRBV5-1|TRBJ1-4
TGCGCCAGCTCTTCCGGGCGAACTAATGAAAAACTGTTTTTT
CASSSGRTNEKLFF
>.|.|TRBV7-6|TRBJ1-6
TGTGCCAGCAGCTTAGATCAGGGTATCAGTAATTCACCCCTCCACTTT
CASSLDQGISNSPLHF
>.|.|TRBV7-3|TRBJ1-3
TGTGCCAGCAGCTTAATGGGGGCGGCTGGAAACACCATATATTTT
CASSLMGAAGNTIYF
>.|.|TRBV19|TRBJ1-1
TGTGCCAGTACGGAGGGCAGGGAAAACACTGAAGCTTTCTTT
CASTEGRENTEAFF
>.|TRBD1|TRBV5-5|TRBJ1-2
TGTGCCAGCATCCCACAGGGGGCTGTCTATGGCTACACCTTC
CASIPQGAVYGYTF